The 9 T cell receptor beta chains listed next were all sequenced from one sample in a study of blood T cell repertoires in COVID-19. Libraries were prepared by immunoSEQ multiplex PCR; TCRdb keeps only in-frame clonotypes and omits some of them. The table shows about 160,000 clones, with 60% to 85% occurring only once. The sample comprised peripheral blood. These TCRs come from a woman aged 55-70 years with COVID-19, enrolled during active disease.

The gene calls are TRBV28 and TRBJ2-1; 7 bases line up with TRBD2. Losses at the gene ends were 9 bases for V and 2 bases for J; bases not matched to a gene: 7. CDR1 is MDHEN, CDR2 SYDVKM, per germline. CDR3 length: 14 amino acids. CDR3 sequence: CASRRLAAYNEQFF. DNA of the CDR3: TGTGCCAGTCGGAGGCTAGCGGCCTACAATGAGCAGTTCTTC. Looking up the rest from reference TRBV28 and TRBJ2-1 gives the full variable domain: DVKVTQSSRYLVKRTGEKVFLECVQDMDHENMFWYRQDPGLGLRLIYFSYDVKMKEKGDIPEGYSVSREKKERFSLILESASTNQTSMYLCASRRLAAYNEQFFGPGTRLTVL.

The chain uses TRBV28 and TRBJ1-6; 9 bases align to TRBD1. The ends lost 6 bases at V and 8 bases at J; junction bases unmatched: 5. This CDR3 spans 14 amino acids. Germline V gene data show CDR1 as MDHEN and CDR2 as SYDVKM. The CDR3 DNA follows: TGTGCCAGCAGCCAAGGACAGGGGTATTCACCCCTCCACTTT. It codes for CASSQGQGYSPLHF.

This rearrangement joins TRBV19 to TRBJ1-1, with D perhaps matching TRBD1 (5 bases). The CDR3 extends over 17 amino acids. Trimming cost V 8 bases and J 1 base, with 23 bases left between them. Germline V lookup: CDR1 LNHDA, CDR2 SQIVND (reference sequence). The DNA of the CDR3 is TGTGCCAGTGGCCCCTCAGGTCTGATAGGGGAGAACACTGAAGCTTTCTTT. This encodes CASGPSGLIGENTEAFF.

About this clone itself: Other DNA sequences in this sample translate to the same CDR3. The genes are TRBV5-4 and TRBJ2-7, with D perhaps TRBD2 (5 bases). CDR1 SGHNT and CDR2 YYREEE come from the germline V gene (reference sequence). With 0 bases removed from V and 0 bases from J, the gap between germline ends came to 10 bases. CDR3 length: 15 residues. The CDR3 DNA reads TGTGCCAGCAGCTTGGGTGGAGGAAGCTCCTACGAGCAGTACTTC. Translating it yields CASSLGGGSSYEQYF. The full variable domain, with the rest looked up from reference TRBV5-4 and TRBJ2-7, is ETGVTQSPTHLIKTRGQQVTLRCSSQSGHNTVSWYQQALGQGPQFIFQYYREEENGRGNFPPRFSGLQFPNYSSELNVNALELDDSALYLCASSLGGGSSYEQYFGPGTRLTVT.

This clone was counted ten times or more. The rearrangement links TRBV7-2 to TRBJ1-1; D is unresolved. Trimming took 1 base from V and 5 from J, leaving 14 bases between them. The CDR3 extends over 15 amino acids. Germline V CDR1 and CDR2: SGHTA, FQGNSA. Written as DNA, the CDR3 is TGTGCCAGCAGCTTAGAAGCGAGGGAAGGTACTGAAGCTTTCTTT. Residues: CASSLEAREGTEAFF.

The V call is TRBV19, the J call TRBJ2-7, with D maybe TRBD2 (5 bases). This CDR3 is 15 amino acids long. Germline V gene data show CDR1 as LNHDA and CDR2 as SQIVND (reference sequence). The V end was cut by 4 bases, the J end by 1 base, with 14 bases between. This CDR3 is CASSTQAEPSYEQYF. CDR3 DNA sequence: TGTGCCAGTAGTACCCAAGCGGAACCTTCCTACGAGCAGTACTTC. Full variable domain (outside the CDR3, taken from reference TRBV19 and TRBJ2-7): DGGITQSPKYLFRKEGQNVTLSCEQNLNHDAMYWYRQDPGQGLRLIYYSQIVNDFQKGDIAEGYSVSREKKESFPLTVTSAQKNPTAFYLCASSTQAEPSYEQYFGPGTRLTVT.

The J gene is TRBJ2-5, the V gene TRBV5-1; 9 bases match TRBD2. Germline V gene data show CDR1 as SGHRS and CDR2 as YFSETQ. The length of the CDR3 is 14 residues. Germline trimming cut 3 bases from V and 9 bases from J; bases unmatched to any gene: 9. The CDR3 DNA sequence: TGCGCCAGCAGCTCCGGGACTAGCCCCAGGGCCCAGTACTTC. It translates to CASSSGTSPRAQYF.

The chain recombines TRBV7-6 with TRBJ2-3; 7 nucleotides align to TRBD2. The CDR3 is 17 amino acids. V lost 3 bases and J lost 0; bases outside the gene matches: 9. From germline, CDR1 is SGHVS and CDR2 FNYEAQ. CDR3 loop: CASSFSGASGSTDTQYF. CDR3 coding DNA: TGTGCCAGCAGCTTTTCCGGGGCTAGCGGAAGCACAGATACGCAGTATTTT. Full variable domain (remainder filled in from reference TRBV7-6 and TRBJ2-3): GAGVSQSPRYKVTKRGQDVALRCDPISGHVSLYWYRQALGQGPEFLTYFNYEAQQDKSGLPNDRFSAERPEGSISTLTIQRTEQRDSAMYRCASSFSGASGSTDTQYFGPGTRLTVL.

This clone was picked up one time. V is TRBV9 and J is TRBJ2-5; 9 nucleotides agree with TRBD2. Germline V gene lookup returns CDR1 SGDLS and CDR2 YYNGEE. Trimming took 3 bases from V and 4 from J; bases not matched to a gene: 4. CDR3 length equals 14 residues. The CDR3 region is CASSAGLARETQYF. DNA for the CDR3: TGTGCCAGCAGCGCCGGACTAGCGAGAGAGACCCAGTACTTC.